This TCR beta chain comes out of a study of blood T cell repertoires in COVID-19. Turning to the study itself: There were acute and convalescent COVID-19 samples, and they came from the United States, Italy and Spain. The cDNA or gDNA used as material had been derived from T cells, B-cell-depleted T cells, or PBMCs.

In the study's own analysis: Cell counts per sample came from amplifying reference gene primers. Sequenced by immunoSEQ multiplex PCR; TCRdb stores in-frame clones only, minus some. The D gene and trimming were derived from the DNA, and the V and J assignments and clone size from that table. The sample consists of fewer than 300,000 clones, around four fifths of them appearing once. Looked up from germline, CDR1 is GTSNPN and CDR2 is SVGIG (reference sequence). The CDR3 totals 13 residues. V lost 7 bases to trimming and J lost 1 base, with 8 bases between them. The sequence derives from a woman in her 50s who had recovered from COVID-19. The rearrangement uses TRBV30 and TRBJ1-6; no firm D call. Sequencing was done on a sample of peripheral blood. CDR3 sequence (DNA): TGTGCCTCCACGGGGTCCTATAATTCACCCCTCCACTTT. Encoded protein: CASTGSYNSPLHF.